This T cell receptor (beta chain) stems from a study of blood T cell repertoires in COVID-19. Study overall: Samples representing acute and convalescent COVID-19 were sourced from the United States, Italy and Spain. In each case, the material was cDNA or gDNA derived from T cells, B-cell-depleted T cells, or PBMCs.

Authors' data handling: Scientists estimated how many nucleated cells there were by amplifying reference gene primers. Data came from immunoSEQ multiplex PCR; TCRdb stores just in-frame clones and leaves some out. For V, J and clone size, that table is used; D and trimming come from the DNA. The sample consists of around 250,000 clones, approximately 86% of them appearing once. This clone showed up just a few times. The germline V and J ends were trimmed by 1 base and 8 bases, with 17 bases remaining between them. CDR3 length equals 16 residues. Germline loops: CDR1 MNHEY, CDR2 SVGEGT. The chain has TRBV6-2 or TRBV6-3 and TRBJ2-2; maybe TRBD2 (5 bases). The sequenced sample was peripheral blood. This receptor was identified in a man aged 35 to 55 with active or convalescent COVID-19. CDR3: CASSYWETTTRGELFF. The CDR3 DNA reads as TGTGCCAGCAGTTACTGGGAGACTACCACTCGGGGGGAGCTGTTTTTT.